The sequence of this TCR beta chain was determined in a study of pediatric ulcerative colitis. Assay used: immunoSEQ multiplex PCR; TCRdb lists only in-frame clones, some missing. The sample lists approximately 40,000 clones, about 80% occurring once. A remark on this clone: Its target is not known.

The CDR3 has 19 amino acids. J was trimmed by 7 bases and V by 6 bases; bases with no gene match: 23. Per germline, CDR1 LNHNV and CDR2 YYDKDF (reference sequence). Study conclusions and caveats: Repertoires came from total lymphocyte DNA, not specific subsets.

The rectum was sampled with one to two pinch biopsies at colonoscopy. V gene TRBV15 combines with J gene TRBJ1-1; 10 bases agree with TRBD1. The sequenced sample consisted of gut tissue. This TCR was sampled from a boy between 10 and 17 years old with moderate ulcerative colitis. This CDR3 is CATRKFWVPGQGSGYEAFF. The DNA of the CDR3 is TGTGCCACCAGGAAATTCTGGGTCCCGGGACAGGGGTCGGGGTATGAAGCTTTCTTT. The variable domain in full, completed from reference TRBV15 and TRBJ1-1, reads DAMVIQNPRYQVTQFGKPVTLSCSQTLNHNVMYWYQQKSSQAPKLLFHYYDKDFNNEADTPDNFQSRRPNTSFCFLDIRSPGLGDTAMYLCATRKFWVPGQGSGYEAFFGQGTRLTVV.